The clone carrying this T cell receptor beta chain was detected only a few times. Its antigen is currently unknown. The sample originates from a study of T cells after yellow fever vaccination. Production of TCR cDNA was by 5'RACE template switching, which also added a universal primer site and UMIs. TCRdb processed the 5' RACE reads anew with MiXCR; each CDR3 protein has one entry. The sample comprises 450,000 to 650,000 distinct CDR3 sequences, roughly 22% of which are singletons, and about 16% rests with the top ten. Broader study findings: Abundant contaminating clonotypes from the bulk population could appear in FACS-sorted repertoires. Subsequent to the booster, the majority of primary-vaccination clones reappeared (around 96% CD4, 88% CD8). When the response was secondary, it was weaker but reached its peak faster, day 5 versus 15.

There are 16 residues in the CDR3. Germline trimming cut 0 bases from V and 1 base from J; bases unmatched to any gene: 3. Germline assignment: CDR1 SGDLS and CDR2 YYNGEE. The specimen comprised PBMCs, sampled 21 days after the first yellow fever vaccination. The chain recombines TRBV9 with TRBJ2-2, with 7 nucleotides matching TRBD1. The receptor comes from a man between 18 and 29 years old who received the YFV17D yellow fever vaccine. The CDR3 DNA is TGTGCCAGCAGCGTAGGACAGGGCCAGAACACCGGGGAGCTGTTTTTT. It specifies CASSVGQGQNTGELFF.